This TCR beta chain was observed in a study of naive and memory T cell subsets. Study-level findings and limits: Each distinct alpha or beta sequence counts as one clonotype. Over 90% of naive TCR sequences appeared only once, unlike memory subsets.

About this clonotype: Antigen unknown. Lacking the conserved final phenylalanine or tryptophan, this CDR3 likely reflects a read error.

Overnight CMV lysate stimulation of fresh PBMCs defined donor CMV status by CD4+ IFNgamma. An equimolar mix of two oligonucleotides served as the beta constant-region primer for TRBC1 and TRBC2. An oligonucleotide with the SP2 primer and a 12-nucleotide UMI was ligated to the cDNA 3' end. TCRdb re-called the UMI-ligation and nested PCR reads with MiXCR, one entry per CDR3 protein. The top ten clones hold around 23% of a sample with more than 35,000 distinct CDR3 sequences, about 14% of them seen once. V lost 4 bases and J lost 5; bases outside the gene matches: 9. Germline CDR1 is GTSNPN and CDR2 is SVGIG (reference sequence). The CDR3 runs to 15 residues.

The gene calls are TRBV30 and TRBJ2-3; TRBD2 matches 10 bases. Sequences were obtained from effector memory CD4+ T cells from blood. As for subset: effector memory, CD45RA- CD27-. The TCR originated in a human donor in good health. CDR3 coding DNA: TGTGCCTGGAAAGCGCTAGCGGGAGTTATAGATACGCAGTATTAT. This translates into CAWKALAGVIDTQYY.